These 13 T cell receptor beta chains share one sample of origin, sequenced in a study of blood T cell repertoires in COVID-19. Sequencing was performed with immunoSEQ multiplex PCR; in TCRdb, only in-frame clones are kept and a portion is missing. The sample yields more than 200,000 clones, around 90% seen once. Sample: PBMCs or T cells enriched from blood (not recorded which). These receptors came from a man aged 25-40 years in a cohort exposed to, infected with or recovered from COVID-19 (not recorded which).

CDR3 amino acids: CASSSHGRGPNSPLHF. DNA for the CDR3: TGTGCCAGCAGTTCCCATGGCAGGGGGCCAAATTCACCCCTCCACTTT. This rearrangement joins TRBV28 to TRBJ1-6; 8 bases agree with TRBD1. V lost 4 bases and J lost 7; bases outside the gene matches: 9. The CDR3 contains 16 residues. Germline V gene sequence: CDR1 MDHEN, CDR2 SYDVKM.

The chain has TRBV19 and TRBJ1-2, with a possible D match to TRBD1 (6 bases). The germline gives CDR1 LNHDA, CDR2 SQIVND (reference sequence). CDR3 length equals 17 residues. V shed 2 bases and J shed 7 bases, with 23 bases lying between them. Here the CDR3 DNA reads TGTGCCAGTAGTATATATGAGGACAGCGCCACTACTACTGGCTACACCTTC. Residues: CASSIYEDSATTTGYTF.

This clone was seen a single time. The chain combines TRBV6-5 with TRBJ1-5; 9 positions agree with TRBD1. Looked up from germline, CDR1 is MNHEY and CDR2 is SVGAGI. J lost 6 bases, V lost 5 bases, and 5 bases had no gene match. The length of the CDR3 is 14 residues. CDR3 residues: CASSPGTGSQPQHF. DNA for the CDR3: TGTGCCAGCAGTCCCGGGACAGGGAGTCAGCCCCAGCATTTT.

J is TRBJ2-5 and V is TRBV7-2; D possibly corresponds to TRBD1 (5 bases). This CDR3 has 13 residues. Trimming shortened V by 5 bases and J by 4 bases, and 11 bases separated the two germline ends. Germline CDR1 reads SGHTA; CDR2 reads FQGNSA. CDR3 residues: CASSIQGGETQYF. The CDR3, as DNA: TGTGCCAGCAGCATTCAGGGCGGAGAGACCCAGTACTTC.

The rearrangement links TRBV7-9 to TRBJ2-7, with 9 bases fitting TRBD2. Trimming took 2 bases from V and 0 from J; bases not matched to a gene: 5. Germline CDR1 and CDR2: SEHNR and FQNEAQ (reference sequence). The CDR3 has 16 amino acids. Written as DNA, the CDR3 is TGTGCCAGCAGCTTACGGACTAGCGAAGCCTCCTACGAGCAGTACTTC. It encodes CASSLRTSEASYEQYF.

CDR3: CTSSHRADPYYEQYF. The CDR3 region has the DNA TGCACCAGCAGCCACAGGGCAGACCCCTACTACGAGCAGTACTTC. This chain uses TRBV1 with TRBJ2-7; whether TRBD1, the table's D call, matches the DNA was not checked. TRBV1 is shown as a pseudogene. The CDR3 has 15 amino acids.

The V and J genes are TRBV4-1 and TRBJ1-3; TRBD1 matches at 9 bases. Unmatched junction bases numbered 5, after V lost 0 bases and J lost 5 bases. This CDR3 has 16 residues. Per the germline V gene, CDR1 is MGHRA and CDR2 is YSYEKL. The CDR3 protein is CASSQDGGTGRNTIYF. The CDR3 nucleotides are TGCGCCAGCAGCCAAGATGGGGGGACAGGGAGAAACACCATATATTTT.

The V gene is TRBV7-2, the J gene TRBJ2-1, with TRBD2 identical over 10 bases. After removal of 0 bases from V and 3 bases from J, the junction contained 5 bases not matched to a gene. Germline CDR1 is SGHTA and CDR2 is FQGNSA. This CDR3 has 17 residues. The CDR3 DNA is TGTGCCAGCAGCTTAGCGGTAGCGGGAGGTGGCTACAATGAGCAGTTCTTC. Translated: CASSLAVAGGGYNEQFF.

The chain has TRBV6-1 and TRBJ2-5, with TRBD1 as a possible D gene (7 bases). This CDR3 comprises 15 residues. The germline V gene encodes CDR1 MNHNS and CDR2 SASEGT. V shed 2 bases and J shed 5 bases, with 15 bases lying between them. The CDR3 DNA sequence: TGTGCCAGCAGTGAATTGTCGGCAGGGGGGGAGACCCAGTACTTC. Translating gives CASSELSAGGETQYF.

In this sample, this clone turned up once. This chain joins TRBV19 and TRBJ1-1; TRBD1 aligns across 9 bases. This CDR3 contains 17 residues. Germline V lookup: CDR1 LNHDA, CDR2 SQIVND (reference sequence). V shed 6 bases, J shed 6 bases, and the junction held 17 bases outside the gene matches. CDR3 in DNA: TGTGCCAGTAGGGATAAAGGGGACAGGGACCTAAACGCTGAAGCTTTCTTT. Translating it yields CASRDKGDRDLNAEAFF.

This chain connects TRBV24-1 to TRBJ1-1, with 9 bases that match TRBD1. CDR1 is KGHDR, CDR2 SFDVKD, per germline. CDR3 length: 14 amino acids. V shed 7 bases, J shed 7 bases, and the junction held 9 bases outside the gene matches. CDR3 sequence (DNA): TGTGCCACCAGAGCAGACAGGGGGTTGGGTGAAGCTTTCTTT. This encodes CATRADRGLGEAFF.

The DNA for the CDR3 is TGTGCCAGCAGGCGGAGCTCTAACTATGGCTACACCTTC. Translating gives CASRRSSNYGYTF. The rearrangement uses TRBV5-4 and TRBJ1-2; D remains ambiguous. CDR3 length equals 13 residues. V was cut by 5 bases and J by 0 bases, with 8 bases left in between. Looked up from germline, CDR1 is SGHNT and CDR2 is YYREEE (reference sequence).

CDR3 region: CASSSGGNTIYF. Here the CDR3 DNA reads TGTGCCAGCAGTTCCGGGGGAAACACCATATATTTT. The V gene is TRBV12-3 or TRBV12-4, the J gene TRBJ1-3; D is unclear. The CDR3 is 12 amino acids. V was clipped by 4 bases and J by 4 bases, with 5 bases between them.